This T cell receptor (beta chain) was found in a study of T cells in Graves' hyperthyroidism and ophthalmopathy. CDR1 and CDR2 (germline): MNHEY, SVGAGI. Trimming took off 6 bases at V and 6 bases at J, with 20 bases between the two ends. This CDR3 has 15 residues. Graves' hyperthyroidism was deemed stable given no ophthalmopathy progression within 18 months. Newly diagnosed patients aged 18 to 65 had hyperthyroidism of under 2 months' duration. From RNA transcripts, TCR beta CDR3 regions were amplified. First-round RT-PCR targeting the TCR CDR3 was performed with the HTBI primer set. MiXCR, run by TCRdb on the multiplex PCR reads, gives a single entry per CDR3 protein. The data contain roughly 700,000 distinct CDR3 sequences, roughly a third of them singletons.

The sample consisted of blood. V gene TRBV6-5 combines with J gene TRBJ1-1, with D perhaps TRBD1 (6 bases). The TCR sequence derives from a woman aged 40 to 55 with Graves' hyperthyroidism. DNA of the CDR3: TGTGCCAGCAGGAGGGGGGGGGCCGGAGAGGCTGAAGCTTTCTTT. Translation gives CASRRGGAGEAEAFF.